This TCR beta chain was recorded in a study of CD8+CD57+ T cells in acquired aplastic anemia. The sample holds a few counts of this clonotype. What it binds is not known. Study observations and caveats: A significant difference in CD8+ Simpson's diversity between patients and controls was not found.

Genomic DNA, serving as template, underwent TCR beta VDJ and CDR3 profiling. In TCRdb, the reads were re-called with MiXCR into one record per CDR3 protein. The table includes about 180,000 distinct CDR3 sequences, 45% to 60% detected once. The CDR3 is 14 residues long. V was shortened by 4 bases and J by 2 bases, with 10 bases between the two germline ends. Germline CDR1 reads KGHDR; CDR2 reads SFDVKD. Previously, flow cytometry had revealed CD8+CD57+ cell expansion in the patients chosen for sequencing. With no exception, the patients had severe acquired aplastic anemia. When blood sampling took place, the patients had received no therapy.

Sample: sorted CD4+, CD8+, or CD8+CD57+ T cells (not recorded which) from PBMCs. The rearrangement joins TRBV24-1 to TRBJ1-2; D is perhaps TRBD1 (6 bases). The TCR originated in a human donor with aplastic anemia. CDR3: CATSDWTVNYGYTF. In DNA, the CDR3 is TGTGCCACCAGTGACTGGACAGTAAACTATGGCTACACCTTC.